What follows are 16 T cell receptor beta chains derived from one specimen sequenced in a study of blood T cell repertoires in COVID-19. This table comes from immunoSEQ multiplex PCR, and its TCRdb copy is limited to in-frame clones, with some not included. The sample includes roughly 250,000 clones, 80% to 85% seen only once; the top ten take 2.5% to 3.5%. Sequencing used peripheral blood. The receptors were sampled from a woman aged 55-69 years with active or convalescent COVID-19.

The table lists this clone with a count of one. The CDR3 sequence: CASSQASGLAGGAHEQFF. The DNA for the CDR3 is TGTGCCAGCAGCCAAGCGTCGGGACTAGCGGGGGGGGCGCATGAGCAGTTCTTC. The rearrangement uses TRBV4-2 and TRBJ2-1; 16 bases agree with TRBD2. The germline CDR1 and CDR2 sequences are LGHNA and YNFKEQ. The CDR3 length is 18 residues. V lost 1 base, J lost 8 bases, and 8 bases stayed unmatched.

The CDR3 spells CASSSQGPPHEQYF. CDR3 DNA sequence: TGCGCCAGCAGCTCCCAGGGGCCCCCGCACGAGCAGTACTTC. The gene calls are TRBV5-1 and TRBJ2-7, with D possibly matching TRBD1 (6 bases). The germline gives CDR1 SGHRS, CDR2 YFSETQ. Trimming shortened V by 3 bases and J by 5 bases, and 15 bases separated the two germline ends. The CDR3 spans 14 residues.

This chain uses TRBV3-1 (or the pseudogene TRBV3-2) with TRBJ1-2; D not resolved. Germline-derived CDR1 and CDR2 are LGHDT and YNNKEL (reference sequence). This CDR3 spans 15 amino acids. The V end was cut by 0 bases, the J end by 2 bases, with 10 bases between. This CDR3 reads CASSQDWQVNYGYTF. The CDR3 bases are TGTGCCAGCAGCCAAGATTGGCAGGTGAACTATGGCTACACCTTC.

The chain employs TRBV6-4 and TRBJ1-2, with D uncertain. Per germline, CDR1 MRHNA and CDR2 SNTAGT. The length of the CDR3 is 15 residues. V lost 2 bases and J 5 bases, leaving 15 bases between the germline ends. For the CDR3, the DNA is TGTGCCAGCAGTGACGCGGATAAGAGGTCTTATGGCTACACCTTC. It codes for CASSDADKRSYGYTF.

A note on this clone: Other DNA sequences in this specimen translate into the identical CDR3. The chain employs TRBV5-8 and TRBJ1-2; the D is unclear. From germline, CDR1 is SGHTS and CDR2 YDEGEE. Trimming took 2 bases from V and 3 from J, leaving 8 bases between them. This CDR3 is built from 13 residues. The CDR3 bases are TGTGCCAGCAGCTTAGCACGGGACTATGGCTACACCTTC. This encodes CASSLARDYGYTF. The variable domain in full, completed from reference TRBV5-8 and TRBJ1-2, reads EAGVTQSPTHLIKTRGQQATLRCSPISGHTSVYWYQQALGLGLQFLLWYDEGEERNRGNFPPRFSGRQFPNYSSELNVNALELEDSALYLCASSLARDYGYTFGSGTRLTVV.

CDR3 bases: TGTGCCAGCAGTTTACCCCGGGACAGGGGAGGAGCTTTCTTT. Amino acid sequence: CASSLPRDRGGAFF. The rearrangement uses TRBV28 and TRBJ1-1, with TRBD1 matching 10 bases. This CDR3 has 14 residues. From germline, CDR1 is MDHEN and CDR2 SYDVKM. The V segment lost 2 bases and the J segment 10 bases; nucleotides outside the gene matches: 7.

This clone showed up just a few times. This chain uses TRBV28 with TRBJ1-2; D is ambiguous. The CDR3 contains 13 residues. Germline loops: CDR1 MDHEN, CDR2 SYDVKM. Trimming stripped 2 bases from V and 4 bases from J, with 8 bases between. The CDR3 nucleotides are TGTGCCAGCAGTTTAGGAGGAGGCTATGGCTACACCTTC. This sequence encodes CASSLGGGYGYTF.

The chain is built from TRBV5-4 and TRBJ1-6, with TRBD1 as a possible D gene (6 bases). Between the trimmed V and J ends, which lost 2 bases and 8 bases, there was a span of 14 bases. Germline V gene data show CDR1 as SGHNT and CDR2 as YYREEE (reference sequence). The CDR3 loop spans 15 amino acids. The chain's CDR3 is CASSFGQGLDSPLHF. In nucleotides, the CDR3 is TGTGCCAGCAGCTTCGGGCAGGGGTTGGATTCACCCCTCCACTTT.

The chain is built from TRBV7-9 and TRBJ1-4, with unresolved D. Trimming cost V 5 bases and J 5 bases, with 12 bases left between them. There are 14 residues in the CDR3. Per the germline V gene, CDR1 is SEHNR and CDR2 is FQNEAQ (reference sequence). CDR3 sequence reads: CASSPGALNEKLFF. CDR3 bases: TGTGCCAGCAGCCCGGGAGCCTTAAATGAAAAACTGTTTTTT. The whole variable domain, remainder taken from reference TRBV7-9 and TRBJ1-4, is DTGVSQNPRHKITKRGQNVTFRCDPISEHNRLYWYRQTLGQGPEFLTYFQNEAQLEKSRLLSDRFSAERPKGSFSTLEIQRTEQGDSAMYLCASSPGALNEKLFFGSGTQLSVL.

This CDR3 is CASSFEGHEQFF. CDR3 nucleotides: TGCGCCAGCAGCTTCGAGGGCCATGAGCAGTTCTTC. The chain combines TRBV5-1 with TRBJ2-1; D is perhaps TRBD2 (5 bases). Looked up from germline, CDR1 is SGHRS and CDR2 is YFSETQ. V gave up 2 bases and J gave up 8 bases, with 8 bases separating them. The CDR3 runs 12 residues.

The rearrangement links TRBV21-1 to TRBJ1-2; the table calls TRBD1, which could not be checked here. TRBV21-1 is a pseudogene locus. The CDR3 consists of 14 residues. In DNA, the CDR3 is TGTGCCAGCAGCAAAGTTCGCAGGGAAAGAGGCTACACCTTC. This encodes CASSKVRRERGYTF.

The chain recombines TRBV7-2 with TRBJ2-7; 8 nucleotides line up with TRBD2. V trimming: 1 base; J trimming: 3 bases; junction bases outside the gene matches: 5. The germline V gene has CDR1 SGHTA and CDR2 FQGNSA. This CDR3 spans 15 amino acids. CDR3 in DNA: TGTGCCAGCAGCTTAGAAGCGGGGGCCGTCTACGAGCAGTACTTC. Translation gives CASSLEAGAVYEQYF.

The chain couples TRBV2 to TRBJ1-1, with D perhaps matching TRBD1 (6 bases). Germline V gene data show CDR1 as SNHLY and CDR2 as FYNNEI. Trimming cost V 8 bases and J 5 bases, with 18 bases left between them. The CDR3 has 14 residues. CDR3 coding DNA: TGTGCCAGCCGAGAGATCAGGGGATGGACTGAAGCTTTCTTT. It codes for CASREIRGWTEAFF.

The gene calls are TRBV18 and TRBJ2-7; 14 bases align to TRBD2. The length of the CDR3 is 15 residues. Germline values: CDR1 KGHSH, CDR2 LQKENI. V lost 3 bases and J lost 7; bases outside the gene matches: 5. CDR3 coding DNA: TGTGCCAGCTCACCGACTAGCGGGGGGGCGCAGGAGCAGTACTTC. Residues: CASSPTSGGAQEQYF.

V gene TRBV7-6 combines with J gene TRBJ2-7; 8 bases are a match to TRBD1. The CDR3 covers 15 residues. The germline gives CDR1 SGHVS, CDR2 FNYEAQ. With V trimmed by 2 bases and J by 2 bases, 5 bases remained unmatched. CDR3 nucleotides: TGTGCCAGCAGCTTAAGTCCAGGGGGCACCTACGAGCAGTACTTC. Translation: CASSLSPGGTYEQYF.

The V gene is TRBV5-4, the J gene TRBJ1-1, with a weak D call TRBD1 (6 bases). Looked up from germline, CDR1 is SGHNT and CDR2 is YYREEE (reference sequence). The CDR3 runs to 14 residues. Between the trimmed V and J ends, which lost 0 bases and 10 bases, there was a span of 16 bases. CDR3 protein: CASSLADGGPRAFF. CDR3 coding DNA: TGTGCCAGCAGCTTGGCCGACGGGGGGCCCAGAGCTTTCTTT. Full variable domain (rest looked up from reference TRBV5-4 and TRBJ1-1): ETGVTQSPTHLIKTRGQQVTLRCSSQSGHNTVSWYQQALGQGPQFIFQYYREEENGRGNFPPRFSGLQFPNYSSELNVNALELDDSALYLCASSLADGGPRAFFGQGTRLTVV.